Listed below are T cell receptor beta chains from one sample, sequenced in a study of cytomegalovirus exposure and HLA in healthy donors. TCRdb's table, derived via immunoSEQ multiplex PCR, lists solely in-frame clones and lacks some. The sample carries 200,000 to 250,000 clones, 77% recorded once. What was sequenced was PBMCs. The receptors come from a woman in her fifties or sixties in good health and CMV-seropositive. The CDR3 runs from the conserved cysteine through the conserved F or W. The order of the fields is D gene, clone size, J gene, V gene, CDR3 DNA, CDR3 protein. A D gene is named only where the DNA matches it firmly. Size values are once, few and many counts, or a class for expanded clones, and some rows have none.

D: -
size: -
J: TRBJ1-2
V: TRBV28
DNA: TGTGCCAGCAGCTCCGGGGGAGACTATGGCTACACCTTC
CDR3: CASSSGGDYGYTF

D: TRBD2
size: -
J: TRBJ2-2
V: TRBV7-2
DNA: TGTGCCAGCAGCCGAGCCGGGACTAGGGGGGCCGGGGAGCTGTTTTTT
CDR3: CASSRAGTRGAGELFF

D: TRBD1
size: few
J: TRBJ1-1
V: TRBV2
DNA: TGTGCCAGCAGTGTCCTGACAGGGACGGAAGCTTTCTTT
CDR3: CASSVLTGTEAFF

D: -
size: once
J: TRBJ1-5
V: TRBV6-5
DNA: TGTGCCAGCATGAGGGAGGGTCCAGGCAATCAGCCCCAGCATTTT
CDR3: CASMREGPGNQPQHF

D: -
size: few
J: TRBJ1-1
V: TRBV7-9
DNA: TGTGCCAGCAGACCCGGGGGGGGCTCGTTGTCTGAAGCTTTCTTT
CDR3: CASRPGGGSLSEAFF

D: -
size: -
J: TRBJ2-7
V: TRBV2
DNA: TGTGCCAGCAGTGAATATTTTTCCCCCTACGAGCAGTACTTC
CDR3: CASSEYFSPYEQYF

D: TRBD1
size: -
J: TRBJ1-1
V: TRBV18
DNA: TGTGCCAGCTCACCACTCGAGGGACAGGGGAACACTGAAGCTTTCTTT
CDR3: CASSPLEGQGNTEAFF

D: TRBD1
size: -
J: TRBJ1-2
V: TRBV10-3
DNA: TGTGCCATCAGTGACGACAGGGCCGCCAATGGCTACACCTTC
CDR3: CAISDDRAANGYTF

D: -
size: -
J: TRBJ2-2
V: TRBV5-1
DNA: TGCGCCAGCAGCTCCGTCGTGAACACCGGGGAGCTGTTTTTT
CDR3: CASSSVVNTGELFF

D: -
size: -
J: TRBJ2-2
V: TRBV28
DNA: TGTGCCAGCAGTAGGCAGGGCGCCACCGGAGAGCTGTTTTTT
CDR3: CASSRQGATGELFF

D: TRBD2
size: -
J: TRBJ2-5
V: TRBV30
DNA: TGTGCCTGGAGGGGGGTGGCTAGCGGGAGTCGGGAGACCCAGTACTTC
CDR3: CAWRGVASGSRETQYF

D: -
size: -
J: TRBJ2-1
V: TRBV18
DNA: TGTGCCAGCTCCGTCGCGGTCGCGAGAGAGCAGTTCTTC
CDR3: CASSVAVAREQFF

D: -
size: -
J: TRBJ2-1
V: TRBV5-1
DNA: TGCGCCAGCAGCATGGCCTCGGGGTTAGATCCGTTCTTC
CDR3: CASSMASGLDPFF

D: -
size: -
J: TRBJ1-5
V: TRBV18
DNA: TGTGCCAGCTCACCCGACAGGAATCAGCCCCAGCATTTT
CDR3: CASSPDRNQPQHF